Below, 2 T cell receptor beta chains from the same sample are listed, as sequenced in a study of blood T cells in healthy people across ages. Then a second PCR, running about 7 to 11 cycles, was carried out with a sample-barcoded 5' primer and a J-beta primer mix. TCRdb passed the 5' RACE reads through MiXCR, listing each CDR3 protein once. The data show roughly 1 million distinct CDR3 sequences, with about 23% seen just once and approximately 0.79% held by the top ten. The same data also contributed to another study, on T cells of mothers and their children.

Material: blood. The receptor source for this set is a girl aged 2 to 10 in good health.

The rearrangement links TRBV7-2 to TRBJ1-2, with D tentatively TRBD1 (5 bases). CDR3 length: 16 residues. The ends were cut back, 6 bases at V and 2 bases at J, with 19 bases in the middle. Germline CDR1 is SGHTA and CDR2 is FQGNSA. In nucleotides, the CDR3 is TGTGCCAGCAGTCCAAGACTGGGGGGATCCAACTATGGCTACACCTTC. It specifies CASSPRLGGSNYGYTF.

The V call is TRBV2, the J call TRBJ1-4, with D uncertain. Germline values: CDR1 SNHLY, CDR2 FYNNEI. The V and J ends lost 8 bases and 6 bases respectively, with 10 bases between them. This CDR3 is 12 amino acids long. The chain's CDR3 is CASEAEYEKLFF. The DNA for the CDR3 is TGTGCCAGCGAGGCGGAATATGAAAAACTGTTTTTT.